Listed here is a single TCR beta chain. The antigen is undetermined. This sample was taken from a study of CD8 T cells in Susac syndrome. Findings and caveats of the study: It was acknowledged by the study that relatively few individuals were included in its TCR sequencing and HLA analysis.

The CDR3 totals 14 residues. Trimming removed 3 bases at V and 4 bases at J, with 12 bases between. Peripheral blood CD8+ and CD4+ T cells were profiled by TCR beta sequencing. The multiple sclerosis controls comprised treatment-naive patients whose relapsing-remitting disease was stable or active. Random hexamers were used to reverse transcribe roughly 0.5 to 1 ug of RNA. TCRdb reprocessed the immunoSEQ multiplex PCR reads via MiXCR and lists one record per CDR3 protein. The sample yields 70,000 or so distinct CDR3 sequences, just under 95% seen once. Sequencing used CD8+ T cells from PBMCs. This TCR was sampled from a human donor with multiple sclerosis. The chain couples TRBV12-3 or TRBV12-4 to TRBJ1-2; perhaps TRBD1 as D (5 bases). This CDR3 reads CASSFTRQTYGYTF. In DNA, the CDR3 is TGTGCCAGCAGTTTTACGCGACAGACCTATGGCTACACCTTC.